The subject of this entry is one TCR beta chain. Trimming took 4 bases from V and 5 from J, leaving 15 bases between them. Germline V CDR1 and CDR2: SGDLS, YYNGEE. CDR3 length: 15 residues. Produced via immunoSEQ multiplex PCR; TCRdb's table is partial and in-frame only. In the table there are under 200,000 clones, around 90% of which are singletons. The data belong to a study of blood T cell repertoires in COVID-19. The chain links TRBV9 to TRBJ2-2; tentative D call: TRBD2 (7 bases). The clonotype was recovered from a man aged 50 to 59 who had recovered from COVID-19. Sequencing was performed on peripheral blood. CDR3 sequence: CASSPEGGGTGELFF. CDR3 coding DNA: TGTGCCAGCAGCCCAGAGGGAGGGGGGACCGGGGAGCTGTTTTTT.